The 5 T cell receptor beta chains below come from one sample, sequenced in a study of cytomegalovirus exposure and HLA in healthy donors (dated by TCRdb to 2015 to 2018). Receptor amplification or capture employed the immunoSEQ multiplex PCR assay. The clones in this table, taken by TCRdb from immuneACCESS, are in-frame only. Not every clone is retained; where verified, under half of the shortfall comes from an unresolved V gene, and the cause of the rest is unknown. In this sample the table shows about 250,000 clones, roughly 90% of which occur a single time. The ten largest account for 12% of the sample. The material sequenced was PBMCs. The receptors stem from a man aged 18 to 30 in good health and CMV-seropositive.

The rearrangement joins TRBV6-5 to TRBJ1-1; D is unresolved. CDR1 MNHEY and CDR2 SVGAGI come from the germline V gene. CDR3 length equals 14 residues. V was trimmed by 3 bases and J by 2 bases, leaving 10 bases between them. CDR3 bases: TGTGCCAGCAGTTATTCACGGTTCAACACTGAAGCTTTCTTT. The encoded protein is CASSYSRFNTEAFF.

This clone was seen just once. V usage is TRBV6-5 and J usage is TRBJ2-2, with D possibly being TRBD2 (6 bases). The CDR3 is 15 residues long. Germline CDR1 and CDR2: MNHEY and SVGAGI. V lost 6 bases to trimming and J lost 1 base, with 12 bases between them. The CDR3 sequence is CASRNPGLNTGELFF. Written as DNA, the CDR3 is TGTGCCAGCAGAAACCCGGGACTGAACACCGGGGAGCTGTTTTTT.

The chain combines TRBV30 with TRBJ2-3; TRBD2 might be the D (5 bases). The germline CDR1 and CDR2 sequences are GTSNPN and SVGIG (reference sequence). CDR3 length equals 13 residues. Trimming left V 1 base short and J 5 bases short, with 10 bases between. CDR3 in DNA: TGTGCCTGGAGTGAGGTCCGGGGAGATACGCAGTATTTT. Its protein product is CAWSEVRGDTQYF.

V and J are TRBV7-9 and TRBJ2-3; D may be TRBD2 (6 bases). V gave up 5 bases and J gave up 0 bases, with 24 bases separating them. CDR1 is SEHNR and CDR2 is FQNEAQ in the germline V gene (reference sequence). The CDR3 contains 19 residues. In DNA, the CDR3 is TGTGCCAGCAGCGCCCGAGCGGCGGGAAAGTTACGTAGCACAGATACGCAGTATTTT. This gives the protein CASSARAAGKLRSTDTQYF.

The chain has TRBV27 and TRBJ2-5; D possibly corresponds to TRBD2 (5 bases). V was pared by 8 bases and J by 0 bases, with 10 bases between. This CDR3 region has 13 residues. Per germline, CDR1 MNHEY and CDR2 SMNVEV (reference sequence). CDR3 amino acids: CASGGEYQETQYF. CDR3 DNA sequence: TGTGCCAGCGGTGGGGAGTACCAAGAGACCCAGTACTTC.